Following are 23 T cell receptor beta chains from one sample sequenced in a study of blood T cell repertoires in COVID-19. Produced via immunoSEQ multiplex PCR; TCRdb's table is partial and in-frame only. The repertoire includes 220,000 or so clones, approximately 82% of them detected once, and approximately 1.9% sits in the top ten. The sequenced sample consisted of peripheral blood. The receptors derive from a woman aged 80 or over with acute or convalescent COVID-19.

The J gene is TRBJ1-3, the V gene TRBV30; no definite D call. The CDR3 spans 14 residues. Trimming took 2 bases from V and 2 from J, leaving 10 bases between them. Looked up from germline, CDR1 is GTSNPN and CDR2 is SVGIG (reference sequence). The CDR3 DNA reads TGTGCCTGGAGTTCATGGTTAGCTGGAAACACCATATATTTT. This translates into CAWSSWLAGNTIYF.

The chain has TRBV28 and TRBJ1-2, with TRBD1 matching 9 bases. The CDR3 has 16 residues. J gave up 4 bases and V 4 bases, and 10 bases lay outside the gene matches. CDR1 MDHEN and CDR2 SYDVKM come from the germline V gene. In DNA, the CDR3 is TGTGCCAGCAGTTCCCCCGGGACAGGGACATCCTATGGCTACACCTTC. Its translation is CASSSPGTGTSYGYTF.

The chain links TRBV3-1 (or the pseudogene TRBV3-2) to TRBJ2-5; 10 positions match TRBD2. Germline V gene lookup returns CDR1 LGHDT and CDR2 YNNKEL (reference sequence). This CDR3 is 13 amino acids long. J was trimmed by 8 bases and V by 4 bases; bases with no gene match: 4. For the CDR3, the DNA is TGTGCCAGCAGCCGGCTAGCGGGAGATACCCAGTACTTC. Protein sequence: CASSRLAGDTQYF.

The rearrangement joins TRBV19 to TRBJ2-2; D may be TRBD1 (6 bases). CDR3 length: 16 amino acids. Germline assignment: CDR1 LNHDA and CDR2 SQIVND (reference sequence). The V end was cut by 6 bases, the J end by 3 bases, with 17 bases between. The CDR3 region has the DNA TGTGCCAGTAGACTCAGGGCGTCAGGGGACACCGGGGAGCTGTTTTTT. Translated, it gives CASRLRASGDTGELFF.

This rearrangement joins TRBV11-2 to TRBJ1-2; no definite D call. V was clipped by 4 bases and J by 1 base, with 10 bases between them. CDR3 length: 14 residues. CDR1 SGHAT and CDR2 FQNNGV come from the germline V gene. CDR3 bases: TGTGCCAGCAGCTCCTCTTCTGTTAACTATGGCTACACCTTC. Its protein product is CASSSSSVNYGYTF.

The CDR3 nucleotides are TGTGCCACCAGCAGAGATCGACAGGGGGCAGGCGAGCAGTACTTC. This translates into CATSRDRQGAGEQYF. The rearrangement uses TRBV15 and TRBJ2-7; TRBD1 matches at 10 bases. This CDR3 has 15 amino acids. V was pared by 0 bases and J by 6 bases, with 5 bases of the junction left unmatched. The germline CDR1 and CDR2 sequences are LNHNV and YYDKDF (reference sequence).

DNA for the CDR3: TGTGCCAGTAGTCAGGGTTCTCGAGGCTACACCTTC. It yields the protein CASSQGSRGYTF. The rearrangement links TRBV19 to TRBJ1-2; D is possibly TRBD1 (5 bases). There are 12 residues in the CDR3. Trimming stripped 5 bases from V and 8 bases from J, with 12 bases between. Germline V gene sequence: CDR1 LNHDA, CDR2 SQIVND (reference sequence).

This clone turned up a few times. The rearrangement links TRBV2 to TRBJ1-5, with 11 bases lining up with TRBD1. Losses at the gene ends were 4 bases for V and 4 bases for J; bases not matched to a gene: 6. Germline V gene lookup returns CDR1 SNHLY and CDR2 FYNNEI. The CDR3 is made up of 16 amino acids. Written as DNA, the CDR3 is TGTGCCAGCAGTGGGGACAGGGGGATTCTTAATCAGCCCCAGCATTTT. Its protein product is CASSGDRGILNQPQHF.

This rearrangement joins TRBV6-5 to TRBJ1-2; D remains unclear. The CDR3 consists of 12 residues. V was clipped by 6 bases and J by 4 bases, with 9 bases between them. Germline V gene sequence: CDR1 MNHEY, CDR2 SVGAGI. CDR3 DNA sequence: TGTGCCAGCAGCCAACGGGGCTATGGCTACACCTTC. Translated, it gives CASSQRGYGYTF.

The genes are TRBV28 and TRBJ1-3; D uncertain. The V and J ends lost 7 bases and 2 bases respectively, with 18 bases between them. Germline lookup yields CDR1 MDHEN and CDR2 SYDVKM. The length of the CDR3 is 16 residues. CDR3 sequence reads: CASTSGGGYAGNTIYF. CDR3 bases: TGTGCCAGCACCTCAGGAGGAGGGTACGCTGGAAACACCATATATTTT.

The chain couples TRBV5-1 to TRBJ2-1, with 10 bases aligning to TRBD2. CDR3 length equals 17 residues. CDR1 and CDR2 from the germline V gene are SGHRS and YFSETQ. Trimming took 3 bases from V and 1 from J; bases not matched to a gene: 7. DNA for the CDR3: TGCGCCAGCAGCTCCTCCGGGACTAGCGCGTCCTACAATGAGCAGTTCTTC. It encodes CASSSSGTSASYNEQFF.

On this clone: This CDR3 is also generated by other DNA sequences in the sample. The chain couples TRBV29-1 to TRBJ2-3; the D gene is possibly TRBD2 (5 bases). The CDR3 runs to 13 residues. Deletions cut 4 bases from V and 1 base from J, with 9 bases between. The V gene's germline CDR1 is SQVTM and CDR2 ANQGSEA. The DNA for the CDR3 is TGCAGCGTTGTGGCGGGCGGCACAGATACGCAGTATTTT. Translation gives CSVVAGGTDTQYF.

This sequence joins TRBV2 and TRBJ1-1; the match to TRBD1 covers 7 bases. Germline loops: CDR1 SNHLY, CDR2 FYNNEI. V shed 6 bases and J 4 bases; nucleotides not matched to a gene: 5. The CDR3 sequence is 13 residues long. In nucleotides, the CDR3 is TGTGCCAGCAGCGGTCCAGGGGGCACTGAAGCTTTCTTT. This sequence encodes CASSGPGGTEAFF.

CDR3 sequence reads: CASSMGQPRHEQYF. CDR3 nucleotide sequence: TGTGCCAGCAGCATGGGACAGCCCCGCCACGAGCAGTACTTC. The chain is built from TRBV7-8 and TRBJ2-7, with TRBD1 matching over 7 bases. The CDR3 contains 14 residues. Unmatched junction bases numbered 9, after V lost 5 bases and J lost 5 bases. CDR1 is SGHVS, CDR2 FQNEAQ, per germline.

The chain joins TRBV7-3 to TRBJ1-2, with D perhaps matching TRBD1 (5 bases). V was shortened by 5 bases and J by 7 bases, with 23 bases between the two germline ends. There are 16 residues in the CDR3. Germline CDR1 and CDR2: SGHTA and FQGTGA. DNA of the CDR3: TGTGCCAGCAGCCGTGACCCGACAGAAGCTAAGGTTGGCTACACCTTC. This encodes CASSRDPTEAKVGYTF.

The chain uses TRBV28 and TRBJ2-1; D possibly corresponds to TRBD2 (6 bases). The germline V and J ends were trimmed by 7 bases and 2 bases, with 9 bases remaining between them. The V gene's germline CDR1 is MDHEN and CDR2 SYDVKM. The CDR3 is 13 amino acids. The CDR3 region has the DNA TGTGCCAGCACCCGGGGGACCTACAATGAGCAGTTCTTC. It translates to CASTRGTYNEQFF. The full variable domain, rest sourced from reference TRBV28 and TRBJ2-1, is DVKVTQSSRYLVKRTGEKVFLECVQDMDHENMFWYRQDPGLGLRLIYFSYDVKMKEKGDIPEGYSVSREKKERFSLILESASTNQTSMYLCASTRGTYNEQFFGPGTRLTVL.

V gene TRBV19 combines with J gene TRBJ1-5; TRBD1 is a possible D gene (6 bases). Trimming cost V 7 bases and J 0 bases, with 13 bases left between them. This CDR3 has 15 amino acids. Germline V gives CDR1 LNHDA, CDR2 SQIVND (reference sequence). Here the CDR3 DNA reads TGTGCCAGTAAGACAGGAGAATATAGCAATCAGCCCCAGCATTTT. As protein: CASKTGEYSNQPQHF.

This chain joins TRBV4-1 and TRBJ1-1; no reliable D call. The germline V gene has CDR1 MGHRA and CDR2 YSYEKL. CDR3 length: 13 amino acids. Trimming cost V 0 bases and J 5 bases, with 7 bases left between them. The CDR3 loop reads CASSQEDGTEAFF. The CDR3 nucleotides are TGCGCCAGCAGCCAAGAAGACGGGACTGAAGCTTTCTTT.

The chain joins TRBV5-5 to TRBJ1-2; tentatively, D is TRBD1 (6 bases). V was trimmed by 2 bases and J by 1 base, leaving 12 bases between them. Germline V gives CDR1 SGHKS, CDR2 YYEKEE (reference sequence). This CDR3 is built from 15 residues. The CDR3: CASSLVRGGNYGYTF. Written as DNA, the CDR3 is TGTGCCAGCAGCTTAGTTCGAGGGGGTAACTATGGCTACACCTTC.

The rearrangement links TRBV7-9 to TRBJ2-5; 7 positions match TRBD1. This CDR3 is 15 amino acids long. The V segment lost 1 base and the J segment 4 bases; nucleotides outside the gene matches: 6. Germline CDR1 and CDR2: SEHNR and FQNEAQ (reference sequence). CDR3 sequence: CASSLGQGRGETQYF. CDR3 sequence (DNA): TGTGCCAGCAGCTTAGGACAGGGAAGAGGAGAGACCCAGTACTTC.

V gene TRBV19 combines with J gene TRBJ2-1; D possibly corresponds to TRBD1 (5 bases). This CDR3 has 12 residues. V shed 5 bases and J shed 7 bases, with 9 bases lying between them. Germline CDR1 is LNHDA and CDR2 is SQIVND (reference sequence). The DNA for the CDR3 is TGTGCCAGTAGTTCATCAGGGAATGAGCAGTTCTTC. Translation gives CASSSSGNEQFF.

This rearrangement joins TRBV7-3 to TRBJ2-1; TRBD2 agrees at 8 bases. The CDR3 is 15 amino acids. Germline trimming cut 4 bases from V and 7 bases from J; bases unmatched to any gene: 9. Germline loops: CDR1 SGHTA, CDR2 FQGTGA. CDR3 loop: CASSSRTSLGNEQFF. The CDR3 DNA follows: TGTGCCAGCAGCTCCCGGACTAGCCTTGGGAATGAGCAGTTCTTC.

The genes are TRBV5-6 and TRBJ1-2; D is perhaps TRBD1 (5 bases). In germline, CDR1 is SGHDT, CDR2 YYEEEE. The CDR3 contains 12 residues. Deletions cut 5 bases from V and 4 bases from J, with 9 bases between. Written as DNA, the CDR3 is TGTGCCAGCAGGCGACAGTTCTATGGCTACACCTTC. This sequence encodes CASRRQFYGYTF.